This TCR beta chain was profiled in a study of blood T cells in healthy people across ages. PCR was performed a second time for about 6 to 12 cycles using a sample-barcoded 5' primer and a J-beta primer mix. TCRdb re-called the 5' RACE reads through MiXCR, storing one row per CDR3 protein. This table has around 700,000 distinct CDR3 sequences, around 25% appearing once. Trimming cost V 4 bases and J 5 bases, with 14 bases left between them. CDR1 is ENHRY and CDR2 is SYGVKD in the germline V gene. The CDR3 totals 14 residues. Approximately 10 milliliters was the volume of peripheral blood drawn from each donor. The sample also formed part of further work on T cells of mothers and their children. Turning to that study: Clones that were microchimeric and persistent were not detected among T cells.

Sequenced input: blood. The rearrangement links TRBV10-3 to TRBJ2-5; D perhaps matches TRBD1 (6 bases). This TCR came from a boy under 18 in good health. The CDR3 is CAISGPRGRETQYF. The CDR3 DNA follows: TGTGCCATCAGTGGACCCAGGGGCCGGGAGACCCAGTACTTC.